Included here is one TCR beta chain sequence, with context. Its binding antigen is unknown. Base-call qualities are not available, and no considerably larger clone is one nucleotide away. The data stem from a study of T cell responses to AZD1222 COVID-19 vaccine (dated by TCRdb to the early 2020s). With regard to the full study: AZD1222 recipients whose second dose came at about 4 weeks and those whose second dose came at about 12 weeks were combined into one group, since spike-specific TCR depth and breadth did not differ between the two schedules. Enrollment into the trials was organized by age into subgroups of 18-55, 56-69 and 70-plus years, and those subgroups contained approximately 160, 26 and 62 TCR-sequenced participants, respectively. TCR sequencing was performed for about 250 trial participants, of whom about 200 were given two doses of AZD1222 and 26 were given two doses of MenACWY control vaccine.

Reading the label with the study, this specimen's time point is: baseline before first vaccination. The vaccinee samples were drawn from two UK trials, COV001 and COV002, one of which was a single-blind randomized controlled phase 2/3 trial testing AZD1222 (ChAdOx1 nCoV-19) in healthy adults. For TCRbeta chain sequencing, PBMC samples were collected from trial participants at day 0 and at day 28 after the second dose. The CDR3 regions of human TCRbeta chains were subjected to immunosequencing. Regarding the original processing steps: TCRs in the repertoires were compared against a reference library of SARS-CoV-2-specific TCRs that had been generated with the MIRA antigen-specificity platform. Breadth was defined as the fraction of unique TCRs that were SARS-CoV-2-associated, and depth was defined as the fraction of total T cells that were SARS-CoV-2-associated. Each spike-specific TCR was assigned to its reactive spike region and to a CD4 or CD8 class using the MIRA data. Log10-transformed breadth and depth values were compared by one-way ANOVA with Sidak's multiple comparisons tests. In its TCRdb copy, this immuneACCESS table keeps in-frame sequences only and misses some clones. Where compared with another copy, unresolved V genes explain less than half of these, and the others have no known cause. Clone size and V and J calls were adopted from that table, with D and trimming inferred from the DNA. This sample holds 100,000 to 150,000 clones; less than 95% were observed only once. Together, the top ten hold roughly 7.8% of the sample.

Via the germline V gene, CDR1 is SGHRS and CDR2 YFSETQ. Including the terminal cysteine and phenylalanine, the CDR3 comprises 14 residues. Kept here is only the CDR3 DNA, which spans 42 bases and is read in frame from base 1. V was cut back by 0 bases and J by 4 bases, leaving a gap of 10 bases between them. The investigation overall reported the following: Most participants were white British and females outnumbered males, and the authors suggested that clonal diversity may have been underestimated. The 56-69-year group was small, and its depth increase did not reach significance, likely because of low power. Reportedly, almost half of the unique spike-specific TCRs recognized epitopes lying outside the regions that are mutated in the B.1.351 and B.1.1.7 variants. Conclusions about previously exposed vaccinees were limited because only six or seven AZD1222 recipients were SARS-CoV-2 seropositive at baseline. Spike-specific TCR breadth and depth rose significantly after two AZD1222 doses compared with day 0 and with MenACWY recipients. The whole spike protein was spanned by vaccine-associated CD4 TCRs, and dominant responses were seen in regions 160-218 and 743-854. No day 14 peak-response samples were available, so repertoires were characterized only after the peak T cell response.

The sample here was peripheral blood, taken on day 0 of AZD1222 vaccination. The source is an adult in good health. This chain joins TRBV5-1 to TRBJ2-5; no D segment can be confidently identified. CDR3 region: CASSLDSTPETQYF. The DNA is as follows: TGCGCCAGCAGCTTGGACTCGACCCCAGAGACCCAGTACTTC.